This entry lists 5 T cell receptor beta chains sequenced from one sample in a study of blood T cells in healthy people across ages. PCR was performed a second time for roughly 7 to 12 cycles using a sample-barcoded 5' primer and a J-beta primer mix. TCRdb recomputed calls from the 5' RACE reads with MiXCR, one row per CDR3 protein. Of about 1.1 million distinct CDR3 sequences in the sample, roughly two fifths were seen once. Material: blood. The receptor source for this set is a man in his late teens or twenties in good health.

The chain links TRBV20-1 to TRBJ2-3; TRBD2 matches at 14 bases. There are 21 residues in the CDR3. After removal of 1 base from V and 2 bases from J, the junction contained 17 bases not matched to a gene. The germline CDR1 and CDR2 sequences are DFQATT and SNEGSKA (reference sequence). Here the CDR3 DNA reads TGCAGTGCTAGAGTTGGGGGAGGACTAGCGGGGGGACCAACTTTCACAGATACGCAGTATTTT. This translates into CSARVGGGLAGGPTFTDTQYF.

CDR3 residues: CASSSGTQDTQYF. As DNA, the CDR3 is TGCGCCAGCAGCTCAGGGACACAAGATACGCAGTATTTT. The rearrangement uses TRBV5-1 and TRBJ2-3; D is possibly TRBD1 (6 bases). CDR3 length equals 13 residues. Trimming took 3 bases from V and 5 from J, leaving 10 bases between them. Per germline, CDR1 SGHRS and CDR2 YFSETQ.

The CDR3 loop is CASSFTGQGWADTQYF. In nucleotides, the CDR3 is TGTGCCAGCAGCTTTACCGGACAGGGGTGGGCAGATACGCAGTATTTT. The chain has TRBV11-2 and TRBJ2-3; 9 bases align to TRBD1. V lost 3 bases and J lost 4; bases outside the gene matches: 8. The germline V gene encodes CDR1 SGHAT and CDR2 FQNNGV. The length of the CDR3 is 16 residues.

This chain connects TRBV6-1 to TRBJ2-1; 14 bases are shared with TRBD2. The junction had 10 bases not matched to a gene; V was cut back by 3 bases and J by 0 bases. The CDR3 consists of 20 residues. Germline-derived CDR1 and CDR2 are MNHNS and SASEGT. As DNA, the CDR3 is TGTGCCAGCAGTGAGCATCTGGGACTAGCGGGGGAAAGCTCCTACAATGAGCAGTTCTTC. It is translated as CASSEHLGLAGESSYNEQFF.

This chain connects TRBV6-1 to TRBJ2-7; weak D call: TRBD1 (6 bases). The V end lost 6 bases, the J end lost 0 bases, and 18 bases lay between the germline ends. The germline gives CDR1 MNHNS, CDR2 SASEGT. This CDR3 spans 16 amino acids. In nucleotides, the CDR3 is TGTGCCAGCAGAAGCTTTCCGGACAGCAGCTCCTACGAGCAGTACTTC. This codes for CASRSFPDSSSYEQYF.